The present T cell receptor (beta chain) was sequenced within a study of CD8 T cells in ankylosing spondylitis. The V end lost 2 bases, the J end lost 0 bases, and 18 bases lay between the germline ends. This CDR3 has 18 amino acids. Library preparation for TCR beta used quantitative 5'-RACE with molecular barcodes. TCRdb re-called the 5' RACE reads through MiXCR, storing one row per CDR3 protein. The sample gives about 400,000 distinct CDR3 sequences, 20% to 25% of which show up once; about a sixth is in the top ten. To note about this clonotype: Its antigen remains unknown.

Study findings and constraints: Clones linked with disease were CD8+ and fairly uncommon in the peripheral blood. The study identified a TCR beta motif of several highly homologous variants that appeared characteristic of ankylosing spondylitis blood. Some motif variants had been reported before (in reactive arthritis synovial fluid and blood). Disease-linked clones reportedly concentrated significantly in matched ankylosing spondylitis synovial fluid.

This TCR was recovered from a male donor with ankylosing spondylitis. Source material: blood, either unsorted or a sorted T cell fraction (not recorded which). This chain joins TRBV12-3 or TRBV12-4 and TRBJ2-3; maybe TRBD1 (5 bases). The CDR3 protein is CASSLIPRQRASTDTQYF. The DNA for the CDR3 is TGTGCCAGCAGTTTAATTCCGAGACAGAGAGCTAGCACAGATACGCAGTATTTT.